The entry below gives a single T cell receptor (beta chain) sequence along with its context. The data were obtained in a study of blood T cell repertoires in COVID-19. Method: immunoSEQ multiplex PCR; TCRdb's copy keeps in-frame clones and lacks some. The data show fewer than 200,000 clones, around four fifths seen once. J lost 0 bases, V lost 1 base, and 6 bases had no gene match. This CDR3 has 19 residues. Germline V gene data show CDR1 as LNHDA and CDR2 as SQIVND (reference sequence). The TCR was taken from a woman at least 80 years old with COVID-19, enrolled during active disease. The specimen sequenced was peripheral blood. The chain is built from TRBV19 and TRBJ2-1, with 13 bases aligning to TRBD2. For the CDR3, the DNA is TGTGCCAGTAGTATAGGGGGACTAGCGGGACTGAGCTCCTACAATGAGCAGTTCTTC. Its translation: CASSIGGLAGLSSYNEQFF.